This T cell receptor beta chain was identified during a study of T-cell reconstitution after alpha-beta-depleted transplantation in children. Construction of the TCRbeta library involved unique molecular identifiers. TCRdb re-analysed the PCR reads in MiXCR, keeping a single row per CDR3 protein. This table has about 610,000 distinct CDR3 sequences, over 9.5% appearing once. Germline CDR1 is LNHDA and CDR2 is SQIVND (reference sequence). V lost 5 bases to trimming and J lost 6 bases, with 11 bases between them. The length of the CDR3 is 13 residues. This receptor was obtained from a human donor who donated a stem cell graft to a child with acute myeloid leukemia. Sequencing was performed on PBMCs from the stem cell graft donor, taken from the stem cell graft. This sequence joins TRBV19 and TRBJ2-1, with D maybe TRBD2 (5 bases). CDR3 in amino acids: CASSEVALNEQFF. CDR3 DNA: TGTGCCAGTAGTGAGGTAGCGCTCAATGAGCAGTTCTTC. The full variable domain, its missing parts supplied by reference TRBV19 and TRBJ2-1, is DGGITQSPKYLFRKEGQNVTLSCEQNLNHDAMYWYRQDPGQGLRLIYYSQIVNDFQKGDIAEGYSVSREKKESFPLTVTSAQKNPTAFYLCASSEVALNEQFFGPGTRLTVL.